What follows are 12 T cell receptor beta chains derived from one specimen sequenced in a study of cytomegalovirus exposure and HLA in healthy donors. The method was immunoSEQ multiplex PCR; TCRdb's version includes in-frame clones alone and lacks a portion of them. The profile covers over 200,000 clones, with roughly 88% appearing a single time and around 3.3% taken by the ten largest. The sequencing input was PBMCs. Source of these receptors: a woman in her thirties in good health and CMV-seronegative.

The chain has TRBV7-2 and TRBJ2-5; D gene uncertain. The ends were cut back, 4 bases at V and 7 bases at J, with 7 bases in the middle. The CDR3 has 11 amino acids. CDR1 and CDR2 (germline): SGHTA, FQGNSA. CDR3 protein: CASSYRATQYF. The CDR3 region has the DNA TGTGCCAGCAGCTACCGCGCGACCCAGTACTTC.

The chain is built from TRBV4-2 and TRBJ1-4; the D gene is possibly TRBD1 (5 bases). Germline CDR1 is LGHNA and CDR2 is YNFKEQ. This CDR3 region has 21 residues. The V end lost 0 bases, the J end lost 4 bases, and 27 bases lay between the germline ends. DNA for the CDR3: TGTGCCAGCAGCCAAGATCAGTCCGGGGGAAAAGGGGAGACGGTTAATGAAAAACTGTTTTTT. It translates to CASSQDQSGGKGETVNEKLFF.

This clone was seen once. The chain couples TRBV27 to TRBJ2-3; D is uncertain. Germline V CDR1 and CDR2: MNHEY, SMNVEV (reference sequence). The CDR3 contains 13 residues. The V gene lost 1 base and the J gene lost 2 bases, with 4 bases spanning the gap. The CDR3 is CASSLYLTDTQYF. In DNA, the CDR3 is TGTGCCAGCAGTTTATACCTCACAGATACGCAGTATTTT.

The chain couples TRBV29-1 to TRBJ2-5, with D possibly being TRBD2 (5 bases). The germline V and J ends were trimmed by 3 bases and 7 bases, with 9 bases remaining between them. The CDR3 extends over 11 amino acids. The germline V gene encodes CDR1 SQVTM and CDR2 ANQGSEA. CDR3 amino acids: CSVDPSGTQYF. The CDR3, as DNA: TGCAGCGTTGACCCGAGCGGGACCCAGTACTTC.

The chain joins TRBV28 to TRBJ1-5, with TRBD1 matching 7 bases. Germline values: CDR1 MDHEN, CDR2 SYDVKM. The CDR3 runs 16 residues. After removal of 5 bases from V and 1 base from J, the junction contained 8 bases not matched to a gene. DNA of the CDR3: TGTGCCAGCAGTCCTCCAATGGGACAGAGCAATCAGCCCCAGCATTTT. Its translation: CASSPPMGQSNQPQHF.

The V call is TRBV7-2, the J call TRBJ2-7; no definite D call. Deletions cut 1 base from V and 3 bases from J, with 7 bases between. The CDR3 runs to 13 residues. Germline assignment: CDR1 SGHTA and CDR2 FQGNSA. CDR3 loop: CASSLVSDYEQYF. CDR3 nucleotides: TGTGCCAGCAGCTTAGTATCCGACTACGAGCAGTACTTC.

This clone was observed a handful of times. The chain recombines TRBV10-2 with TRBJ1-2; 8 bases fit TRBD1. Looked up from germline, CDR1 is WSHSY and CDR2 is SAAADI. The CDR3 loop spans 13 amino acids. Trimming cost V 7 bases and J 7 bases; bases outside gene matches: 8. The CDR3 bases are TGCGCCAGCACCGGACAGGGAGGGGTTGGCTACACCTTC. It encodes CASTGQGGVGYTF.

The chain recombines TRBV11-3 with TRBJ2-2, with D possibly being TRBD2 (6 bases). The CDR3 extends over 15 amino acids. V lost 5 bases, J lost 5 bases, and 15 bases lay in between. Germline CDR1 and CDR2: SGHNT and YENEEA. CDR3 in DNA: TGTGCCAGCAGCAACACGGGACTCACGACCGGGGAGCTGTTTTTT. Translating gives CASSNTGLTTGELFF.

This sequence joins TRBV5-6 and TRBJ2-5; D tentatively reads TRBD1 or TRBD2 (7 bases each). Germline V gene lookup returns CDR1 SGHDT and CDR2 YYEEEE. Trimming removed 3 bases from V and 2 bases from J, with 17 bases in between. The CDR3 is made up of 16 amino acids. In DNA, the CDR3 is TGTGCCAGCAGCTCCACCAGGGGGGGCGGGCAAGAGACCCAGTACTTC. As protein: CASSSTRGGGQETQYF. The variable domain in full, completed from reference TRBV5-6 and TRBJ2-5, reads DAGVTQSPTHLIKTRGQQVTLRCSPKSGHDTVSWYQQALGQGPQFIFQYYEEEERQRGNFPDRFSGHQFPNYSSELNVNALLLGDSALYLCASSSTRGGGQETQYFGPGTRLLVL.

The V gene is TRBV7-9, the J gene TRBJ2-7; 7 nucleotides line up with TRBD1. V trimming: 5 bases; J trimming: 4 bases; junction bases outside the gene matches: 5. Germline CDR1 SEHNR, CDR2 FQNEAQ (reference sequence). The CDR3 is 13 residues long. The CDR3 region is CASSPQGNYEQYF. For the CDR3, the DNA is TGTGCCAGCAGCCCACAGGGGAATTACGAGCAGTACTTC.

A remark on this clone: Other nucleotide sequences from this sample produce the same CDR3. This chain joins TRBV19 and TRBJ2-7; no definite D call. V dropped 3 bases and J dropped 1 base, with 7 bases sitting between them. Germline-derived CDR1 and CDR2 are LNHDA and SQIVND (reference sequence). The CDR3 is 13 amino acids. This CDR3 reads CASSMGRSYEQYF. CDR3 in DNA: TGTGCCAGTAGTATGGGCAGGTCCTACGAGCAGTACTTC.

This clone has only one observation. The rearrangement joins TRBV7-8 to TRBJ1-2, with D possibly matching TRBD1 (6 bases). V lost 1 base and J lost 4, with 13 bases in between. In germline, CDR1 is SGHVS, CDR2 FQNEAQ. This CDR3 contains 15 residues. The CDR3 sequence is CASSLERTARYGYTF. The CDR3 DNA is TGTGCCAGCAGCTTAGAGCGGACAGCGCGCTATGGCTACACCTTC.